This T cell receptor beta chain was recovered during a study of blood T cells in healthy people across ages. General study findings and limits: With donor CMV status unknown, expanded clonotype changes were possibly confounded. Observed TCR beta diversity showed a strong correlation with the percentage of naive T cells as measured by flow cytometry.

Extraction of total RNA produced a minimum of 5 micrograms from each sample. This clonotype was counted only a few times. Antigen: not known. A second PCR of about 6 to 12 cycles used a sample-barcoded 5' primer and a J-beta primer mix. Each CDR3 protein gets one entry after TCRdb re-called the 5' RACE reads with MiXCR. Among around 1,800,000 distinct CDR3 sequences listed, about 39% were seen once. Looked up from germline, CDR1 is SQVTM and CDR2 is ANQGSEA. V was trimmed by 4 bases and J by 7 bases, leaving 8 bases between them. The CDR3 runs to 11 residues. The TCR sequence derives from a human donor in good health. The sample consisted of blood. The chain couples TRBV29-1 to TRBJ2-1; D remains ambiguous. This CDR3 reads CSVATHNEQFF. The CDR3, as DNA: TGCAGCGTTGCGACCCATAATGAGCAGTTCTTC.